This TCR beta chain was sequenced in a study of siplizumab effects on memory and regulatory T cells. Study-wide results and limits: Treatment with siplizumab left mappable alloreactive CD4+ clones averaging nearly 70% Treg-derived, compared with approximately 25% in controls. Naive T cells looked more diverse than memory cells and looked like major alloresponse contributors.

Each sample had roughly 10^5 TCR templates assayed. Clones were sequenced by immunoSEQ multiplex PCR, and TCRdb holds only the in-frame ones, with some missing. Among around 97,000 clones listed, 85% to 95% were seen once. Worth noting for this clone: The antigen remains undetermined.

Per the germline V gene, CDR1 is KGHSH and CDR2 is LQKENI. This CDR3 has 12 amino acids. Trimming took 2 bases from V and 2 from J, leaving 4 bases between them. The TCR originated in a human donor in good health. The sample comprised non-Treg CD4+ T cells sorted from blood. This chain links TRBV18 with TRBJ2-7, with D uncertain. For the CDR3, the DNA is TGTGCCAGCTCACCATCGGCCTACGAGCAGTACTTC. This encodes CASSPSAYEQYF.